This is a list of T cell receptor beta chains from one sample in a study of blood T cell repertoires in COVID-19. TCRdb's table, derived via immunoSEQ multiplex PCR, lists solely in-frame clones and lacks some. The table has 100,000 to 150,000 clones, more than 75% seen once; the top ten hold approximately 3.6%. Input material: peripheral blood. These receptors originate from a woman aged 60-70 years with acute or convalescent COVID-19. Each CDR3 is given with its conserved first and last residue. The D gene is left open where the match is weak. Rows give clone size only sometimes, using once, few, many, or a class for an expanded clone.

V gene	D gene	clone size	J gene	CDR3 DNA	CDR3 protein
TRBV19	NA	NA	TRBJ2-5	TGTGCCAGTAGTATAGGGGGACAAAGGGATATCCAGTACTTC	CASSIGGQRDIQYF
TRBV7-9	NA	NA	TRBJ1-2	TGTGCCAGCAGCAACTTGGACTATGGCTACACCTTC	CASSNLDYGYTF
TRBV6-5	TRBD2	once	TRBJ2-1	TGTGCCAGCAGTTACTCGGGGCTAGCGGATTACAATGAGCAGTTCTTC	CASSYSGLADYNEQFF
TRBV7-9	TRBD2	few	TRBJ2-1	TGTGCCAGCAGCCGTCCTACTAGCGTCTCCTACAATGAGCAGTTCTTC	CASSRPTSVSYNEQFF
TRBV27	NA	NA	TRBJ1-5	TGTGCCAGCAGTTTTTTCCCATCCAGCAATCAGCCCCAGCATTTT	CASSFFPSSNQPQHF
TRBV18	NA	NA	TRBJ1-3	TGTGCCAGCCGGAGGTCCAGCTCTGGAAACACCATATATTTT	CASRRSSSGNTIYF
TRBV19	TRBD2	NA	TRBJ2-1	TGTGCCAGTAGTACCCTCACTAGCGGGAGGTTCAATGAGCAGTTCTTC	CASSTLTSGRFNEQFF
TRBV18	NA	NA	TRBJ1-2	TGTGCCAGCTCACCAAGCGGCCTCTATGGCTACACCTTC	CASSPSGLYGYTF
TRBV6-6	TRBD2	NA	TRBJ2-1	TGTGCCAGCAGTCGGACTAGCGGGACCTCCTACAATGAGCAGTTCTTC	CASSRTSGTSYNEQFF
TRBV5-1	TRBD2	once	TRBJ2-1	TGCGCCAGCAGCGGGACTAGCGGCTCCTACAATGAGCAGTTCTTC	CASSGTSGSYNEQFF
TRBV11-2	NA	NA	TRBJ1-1	TGTGCCAGCAGCCCGGGACTGAGGCCGAACACTGAAGCTTTCTTT	CASSPGLRPNTEAFF
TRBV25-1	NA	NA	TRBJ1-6	TGTGCCAGCAGTGAATTTCGGACTGCCTGCCCCCTCCACTTT	CASSEFRTACPLHF
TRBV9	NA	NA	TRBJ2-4	TGTGCCAGCAGCGTAGGAGCCTCACCGCTGGACATTCAGTACTTC	CASSVGASPLDIQYF
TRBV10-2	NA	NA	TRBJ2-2	TGCGCCAGCGGGCAGGGGAACACCGGGGAGCTGTTTTTT	CASGQGNTGELFF
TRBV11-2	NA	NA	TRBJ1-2	TGTGCCAGCAGCTTAGCGGCAGGGCGGACAAGAGATGGCTACACCTTC	CASSLAAGRTRDGYTF
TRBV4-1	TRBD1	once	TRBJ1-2	TGCGCCAGCAGCCAAGGAGGGACAGTTTTAAACTATGGCTACACCTTC	CASSQGGTVLNYGYTF
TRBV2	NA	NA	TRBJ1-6	TGTGCCAGCAGTGAGACGGCAGGGCAATCACCCCTCCACTTT	CASSETAGQSPLHF
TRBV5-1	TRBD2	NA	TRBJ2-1	TGCGCCAGCAGCTTGGCCAGCGGGGCCCCCTACAATGAGCAGTTCTTC	CASSLASGAPYNEQFF
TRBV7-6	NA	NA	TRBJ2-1	TGTGCCAGCAGCCCTCTAGGAGGGATGGGTGAGCAGTTCTTC	CASSPLGGMGEQFF
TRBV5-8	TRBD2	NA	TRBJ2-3	TGTGCCAGCAGCCCCGGACTAGCGGGACTCACAGATACGCAGTATTTT	CASSPGLAGLTDTQYF
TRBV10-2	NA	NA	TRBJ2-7	TGCGCCAGCAGAGTCCCTAGCGACTCCTACGAGCAGTACTTC	CASRVPSDSYEQYF
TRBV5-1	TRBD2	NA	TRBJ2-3	TGCGCCAGCACCATCGGACTAGCGGCTACAGATACGCAGTATTTT	CASTIGLAATDTQYF
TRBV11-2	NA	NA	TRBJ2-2	TGTGCCAGCTCCCAGACAGCCATCGGGGAGCTGTTTTTT	CASSQTAIGELFF
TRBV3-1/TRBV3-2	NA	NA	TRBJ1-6	TGTGCCAGCAGCCAACGGGATAATTCACCCCTCCACTTT	CASSQRDNSPLHF
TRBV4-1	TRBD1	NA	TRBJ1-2	TGCGCCAGCAGCCAAGGCCTGGGGGACAGGTCTTATGGCTACACCTTC	CASSQGLGDRSYGYTF
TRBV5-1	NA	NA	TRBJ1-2	TGCGCCAGCAGCTTGGGGAGGACGAACTATGGCTACACCTTC	CASSLGRTNYGYTF
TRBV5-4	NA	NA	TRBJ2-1	TGTGCCAGCAGCTCCCGCCCGGACAATGAGCAGTTCTTC	CASSSRPDNEQFF